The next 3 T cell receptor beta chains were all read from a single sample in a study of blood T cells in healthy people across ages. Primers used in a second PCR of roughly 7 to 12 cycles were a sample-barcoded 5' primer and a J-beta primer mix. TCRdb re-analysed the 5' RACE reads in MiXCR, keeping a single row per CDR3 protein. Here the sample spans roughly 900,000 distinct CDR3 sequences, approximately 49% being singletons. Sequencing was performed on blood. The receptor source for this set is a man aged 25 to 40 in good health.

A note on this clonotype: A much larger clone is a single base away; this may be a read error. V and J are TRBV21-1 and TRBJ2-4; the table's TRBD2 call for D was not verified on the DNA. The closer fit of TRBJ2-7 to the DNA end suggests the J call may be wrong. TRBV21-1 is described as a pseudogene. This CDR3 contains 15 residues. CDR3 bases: TGTGCCAGCAGCCTGCGTCGGAGGGGAGTATACGAGCAGTACTTC. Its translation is CASSLRRRGVYEQYF.

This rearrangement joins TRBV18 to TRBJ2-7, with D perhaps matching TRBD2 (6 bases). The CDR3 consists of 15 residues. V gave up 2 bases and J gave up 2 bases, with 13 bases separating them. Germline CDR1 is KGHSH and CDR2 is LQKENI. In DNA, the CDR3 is TGTGCCAGCTCACCAGGGGCGGGGTCCCCCTACGAGCAGTACTTC. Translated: CASSPGAGSPYEQYF.

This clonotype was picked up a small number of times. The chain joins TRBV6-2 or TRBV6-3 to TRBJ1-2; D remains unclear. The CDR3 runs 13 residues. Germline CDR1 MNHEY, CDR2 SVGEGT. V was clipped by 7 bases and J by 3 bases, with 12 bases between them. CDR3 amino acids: CASTRTEHYGYTF. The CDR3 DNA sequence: TGTGCCAGCACGAGGACGGAACACTATGGCTACACCTTC.